This T cell receptor (beta chain) was captured by sequencing in a study of blood T cell repertoires in COVID-19. The method was immunoSEQ multiplex PCR; TCRdb's version includes in-frame clones alone and lacks a portion of them. The sample includes about 200,000 clones, around 82% seen only once; the top ten take 7.5%. The sequencing input was PBMCs or T cells enriched from blood (not recorded which). The TCR originated in a man aged 35 to 55 who had recovered from COVID-19.

In DNA form, the CDR3 reads TGTGCCAGCAGTGACCTAGCGGGGGCTTCAGGGGATACGCAGTATTTT. As protein: CASSDLAGASGDTQYF. V and J are TRBV6-1 and TRBJ2-3; 10 bases fit TRBD2. CDR1 and CDR2 (germline): MNHNS, SASEGT. J was trimmed by 6 bases and V by 3 bases; bases with no gene match: 9. The CDR3 has 16 residues.